The present TCR beta chain was sequenced within a study of cytomegalovirus exposure and HLA in healthy donors. As for the study in general: A prior study identified approximately 120 million unique TCR beta sequences from about 179 million T cells.

With 60 Vbeta and 13 Jbeta primers, the PCR was carried out. The table came from immunoSEQ multiplex PCR; TCRdb's copy has only in-frame clones and leaves some out. There are approximately 190,000 clones in the sample; roughly 84% occur only once, and around 2.5% lies in the top ten. The clonotype originates from a woman aged 50 to 60 in good health and CMV-seropositive. The source material was PBMCs.

CDR3 sequence (DNA): TGTGCCAGCAGCTCAGGGGTAGGGTTCAAGAACACTGAAGCTTTCTTT. Translated, it gives CASSSGVGFKNTEAFF. The chain carries TRBV7-9 and TRBJ1-1; D is perhaps TRBD1 (6 bases). Germline V lookup: CDR1 SEHNR, CDR2 FQNEAQ (reference sequence). The CDR3 extends over 16 amino acids. V lost 4 bases, J lost 1 base, and 16 bases lay in between.